The T cell receptor beta chain under discussion was sequenced for a study of blood T cell repertoires in COVID-19. This CDR3 region has 11 residues. The V gene's germline CDR1 is GTSNPN and CDR2 SVGIG (reference sequence). Between the trimmed V and J ends, which lost 8 bases and 10 bases, there was a span of 12 bases. Here immunoSEQ multiplex PCR was the method, and the copy in TCRdb shows in-frame clones only, minus some. Of about 67,000 clones detected, about nine tenths appear once; the ten largest clones hold around 4.4%. V and J are TRBV30 and TRBJ1-6; D is unresolved. The sequence came from a man in his fifties with active COVID-19. Sequenced material: peripheral blood. CDR3 sequence reads: CAMGGGSPLHF. CDR3 DNA sequence: TGTGCCATGGGTGGAGGCTCACCCCTCCACTTT.